The text below deals with one T cell receptor (beta chain). As yet, its antigen is unknown. The CDR3 is 18 amino acids. The trim removed 4 bases at V and 0 bases at J, leaving 11 bases unmatched. The germline V gene encodes CDR1 MGHDK and CDR2 SYGVNS. The sample is drawn from a study of CD8 T cells in ankylosing spondylitis. Overall study results and limits: Blood from ankylosing spondylitis patients appeared to carry a characteristic roughly 8-variant TCR beta motif.

TCRdb used MiXCR to reprocess the 5' RACE reads, holding one entry per CDR3 protein. The sample lists more than 500,000 distinct CDR3 sequences, about 5.2% seen once, with roughly 3.5% in the top ten. This receptor was taken from a male donor with ankylosing spondylitis. The chain recombines TRBV25-1 with TRBJ2-1; the match to TRBD2 covers 8 bases. Sequencing was done on a sample of blood, either unsorted or a sorted T cell fraction (not recorded which). CDR3 DNA sequence: TGTGCCAGCAGTGTCCCGGAGGACGGGAGGGGCTCCTACAATGAGCAGTTCTTC. Its translation is CASSVPEDGRGSYNEQFF.